The entry below gives a single T cell receptor beta chain sequence along with its context. These data are taken from a study of T cells in Graves' hyperthyroidism and ophthalmopathy. RNA transcripts yielded amplified TCR beta CDR3 regions. First-round RT-PCR of the TCR CDR3 relied on the HTBI primer set. One entry per CDR3 protein, called by TCRdb with MiXCR from the multiplex PCR reads. The sample comprises 550,000 to 700,000 distinct CDR3 sequences, over 12% of which are singletons, and over 3.5% rests with the top ten. CDR1 is MNHNS, CDR2 SASEGT, per germline. V lost 7 bases and J 1 base, leaving 10 bases between the germline ends. The CDR3 runs to 13 residues.

The sequencing input was blood. The receptor comes from a woman between 40 and 50 years old with Graves' ophthalmopathy. The chain is built from TRBV6-1 and TRBJ2-5, with TRBD1 as a possible D gene (5 bases). The CDR3 DNA follows: TGTGCCAGCATGAGGACATTCCAAGAGACCCAGTACTTC. Encoded protein: CASMRTFQETQYF.